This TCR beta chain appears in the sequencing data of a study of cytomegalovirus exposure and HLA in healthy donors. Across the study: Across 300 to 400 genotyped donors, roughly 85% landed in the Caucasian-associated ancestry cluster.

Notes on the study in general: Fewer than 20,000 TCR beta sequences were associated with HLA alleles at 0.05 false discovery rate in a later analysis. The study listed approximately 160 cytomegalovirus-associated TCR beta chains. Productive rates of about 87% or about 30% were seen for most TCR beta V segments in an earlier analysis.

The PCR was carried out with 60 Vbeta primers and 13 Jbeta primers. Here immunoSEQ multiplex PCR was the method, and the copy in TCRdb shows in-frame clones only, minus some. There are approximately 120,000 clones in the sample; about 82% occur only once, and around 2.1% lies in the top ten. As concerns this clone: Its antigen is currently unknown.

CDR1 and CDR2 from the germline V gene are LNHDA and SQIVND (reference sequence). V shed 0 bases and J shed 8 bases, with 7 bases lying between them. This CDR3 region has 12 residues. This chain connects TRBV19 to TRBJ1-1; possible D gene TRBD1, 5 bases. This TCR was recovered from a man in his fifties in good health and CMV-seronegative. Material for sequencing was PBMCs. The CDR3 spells CASSIDRTEAFF. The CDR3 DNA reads TGTGCCAGTAGTATAGATAGGACAGAAGCTTTCTTT.